The rows below give T cell receptor beta chains drawn from one sample of a study of cytomegalovirus exposure and HLA in healthy donors. The data were produced by immunoSEQ multiplex PCR, yet TCRdb's version contains in-frame clones alone and is incomplete. The repertoire has roughly 77,000 clones, 10% of them found once; the top ten carry over 20%. Material: PBMCs. Receptors were obtained from a man in his 60s in good health and CMV-seropositive. CDR3s include the opening cysteine and the closing phenylalanine or tryptophan. The D gene is left open where the match is weak. Not all rows give a size; the values are once, few, many and, for expanded clones, a class.

DNA: TGTGCCAGCGCTGGACAGGGGGCAAATCAGCCCCAGCATTTT
CDR3: CASAGQGANQPQHF
V: TRBV6-5
length: 14
J: TRBJ1-5
size: few
D: TRBD1

DNA: TGTGCCAGCAGCTTGGTTAGCCCCTATACGCAGTATTTT
CDR3: CASSLVSPYTQYF
V: TRBV5-6
length: 13
J: TRBJ2-3
size: NA
D: NA

DNA: TGTGCCAGCAGTGAAGGAGGGACCAGCTCTGGAAACACCATATATTTT
CDR3: CASSEGGTSSGNTIYF
V: TRBV25-1
length: 16
J: TRBJ1-3
size: NA
D: NA

DNA: TGCAGCGTTGGGGGAGGGGCTGGTGAAAAACTGTTTTTT
CDR3: CSVGGGAGEKLFF
V: TRBV29-1
length: 13
J: TRBJ1-4
size: few
D: NA

DNA: TGTGCCAGTAGTATAGGACTAGCGGGAAGGTCAGATACGCAGTATTTT
CDR3: CASSIGLAGRSDTQYF
V: TRBV19
length: 16
J: TRBJ2-3
size: few
D: TRBD2

DNA: TGTGCCAGCTCACCTCTAGCGGGAGAACAAGGCACAGATACGCAGTATTTT
CDR3: CASSPLAGEQGTDTQYF
V: TRBV18
length: 17
J: TRBJ2-3
size: NA
D: TRBD2

DNA: TGTGCCAGCAGCCCTCAAAGCAGGGGTCGGGAGCAGTACTTC
CDR3: CASSPQSRGREQYF
V: TRBV7-9
length: 14
J: TRBJ2-7
size: NA
D: NA

DNA: TGTGCCAGCAGTTACTCGTGGACAGGGCGTCAGCCCCAGCATTTT
CDR3: CASSYSWTGRQPQHF
V: TRBV6-5
length: 15
J: TRBJ1-5
size: NA
D: TRBD1

DNA: TGTGCCAGCAGCCCTCGAACTAGCCTGTGGGCAGTGGACACTGAAGCTTTCTTT
CDR3: CASSPRTSLWAVDTEAFF
V: TRBV11-2
length: 18
J: TRBJ1-1
size: few
D: NA

DNA: TGTGCCGCAGGGGACAGGGGCTATGGCTACACCTTC
CDR3: CAAGDRGYGYTF
V: TRBV28
length: 12
J: TRBJ1-2
size: NA
D: TRBD1

DNA: TGTGCCAGCAGTTCCTGGGGACAGGGGAACACCGGGGAGCTGTTTTTT
CDR3: CASSSWGQGNTGELFF
V: TRBV28
length: 16
J: TRBJ2-2
size: few
D: TRBD1

DNA: TGTGCCAGCAGTTACTCCAAAAGCAGGGGACAAGAGACCCAGTACTTC
CDR3: CASSYSKSRGQETQYF
V: TRBV6-5
length: 16
J: TRBJ2-5
size: few
D: NA

DNA: TGTGCCAGCAGCTTAATCAGGGAGGGGACGGAAACTGAAGCTTTCTTT
CDR3: CASSLIREGTETEAFF
V: TRBV11-3
length: 16
J: TRBJ1-1
size: NA
D: NA

DNA: TGCGCCAGCAGCCAAGATAGCAGGGTGAGGAGCAATCAGCCCCAGCATTTT
CDR3: CASSQDSRVRSNQPQHF
V: TRBV4-1
length: 17
J: TRBJ1-5
size: NA
D: NA

DNA: TGCGCCAGCAGCTTGGGACAGGGGGCAGGAGAAGCTTTCTTT
CDR3: CASSLGQGAGEAFF
V: TRBV5-1
length: 14
J: TRBJ1-1
size: NA
D: TRBD1

DNA: TGTGCCACCAGCAGGGAGTCCTTTTCACCCCTCCACTTT
CDR3: CATSRESFSPLHF
V: TRBV15
length: 13
J: TRBJ1-6
size: few
D: NA

DNA: TGTGCCAGCAGTCACCGGGACTCAAGCAATCAGCCCCAGCATTTT
CDR3: CASSHRDSSNQPQHF
V: TRBV2
length: 15
J: TRBJ1-5
size: few
D: NA

DNA: TGTGCCAGCAGCTTGACAGGAAACACTGAAGCTTTCTTT
CDR3: CASSLTGNTEAFF
V: TRBV14
length: 13
J: TRBJ1-1
size: few
D: NA

DNA: TGTGCCAGCAGCTTAGCGAGACTAGCGGATAGCACAGATACGCAGTATTTT
CDR3: CASSLARLADSTDTQYF
V: TRBV7-9
length: 17
J: TRBJ2-3
size: few
D: TRBD2

DNA: TGTGCCAGCAGTGATTTACAGATGAACTATGGCTACACCTTC
CDR3: CASSDLQMNYGYTF
V: TRBV6-1
length: 14
J: TRBJ1-2
size: NA
D: NA

DNA: TGTGCCAGTAGCGGGGATCGGGACTCCTACGAGCAGTACTTC
CDR3: CASSGDRDSYEQYF
V: TRBV19
length: 14
J: TRBJ2-7
size: NA
D: NA

DNA: TGTGCCAGCTCACCACCGGAAAGGACTTTTAATGAAAAACTGTTTTTT
CDR3: CASSPPERTFNEKLFF
V: TRBV18
length: 16
J: TRBJ1-4
size: NA
D: NA